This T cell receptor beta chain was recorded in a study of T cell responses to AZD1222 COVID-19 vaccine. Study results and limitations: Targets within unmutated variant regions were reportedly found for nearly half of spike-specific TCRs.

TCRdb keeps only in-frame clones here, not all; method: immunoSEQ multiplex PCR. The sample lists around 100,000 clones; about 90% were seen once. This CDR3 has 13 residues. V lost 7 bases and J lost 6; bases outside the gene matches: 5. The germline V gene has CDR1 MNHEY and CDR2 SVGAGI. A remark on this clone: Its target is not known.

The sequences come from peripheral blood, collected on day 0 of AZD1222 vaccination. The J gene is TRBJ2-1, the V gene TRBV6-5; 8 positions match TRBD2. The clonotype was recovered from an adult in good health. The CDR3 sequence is CASIGLAGNEQFF. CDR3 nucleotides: TGTGCCAGCATTGGGCTAGCGGGCAATGAGCAGTTCTTC.